The 15 T cell receptor beta chains given below trace back to one sample, sequenced in a study of blood T cell repertoires in COVID-19. Profiled with immunoSEQ multiplex PCR; TCRdb holds only in-frame clones, not every one. This sample has around 150,000 clones, with about 86% found just once. Sequencing used peripheral blood. The receptors originated from a man aged 60 to 75 with acute or convalescent COVID-19.

The rearrangement uses TRBV28 and TRBJ1-4; 9 positions agree with TRBD1. CDR1 MDHEN and CDR2 SYDVKM come from the germline V gene. This CDR3 spans 16 amino acids. Trimming took 5 bases from V and 8 from J; bases not matched to a gene: 12. The CDR3 reads CASSSTGGANWEKLFF. The CDR3 DNA follows: TGTGCCAGCAGTAGTACAGGGGGCGCGAATTGGGAAAAACTGTTTTTT.

The chain joins TRBV5-6 to TRBJ2-1; 7 positions match TRBD2. With V trimmed by 2 bases and J by 8 bases, 7 bases remained unmatched. CDR1 is SGHDT, CDR2 YYEEEE, per germline. The CDR3 runs to 14 residues. CDR3 sequence: CASSFGSGTDEQFF. For the CDR3, the DNA is TGTGCCAGCAGCTTCGGAAGCGGGACGGATGAGCAGTTCTTC.

The gene calls are TRBV3-1 (or the pseudogene TRBV3-2) and TRBJ2-1; the match to TRBD2 covers 7 bases. The CDR3 is made up of 14 amino acids. Germline values: CDR1 LGHDT, CDR2 YNNKEL (reference sequence). J lost 3 bases, V lost 3 bases, and 2 bases had no gene match. The CDR3 loop reads CASSHGLGYNEQFF. In DNA form, the CDR3 reads TGTGCCAGCAGCCATGGACTAGGCTACAATGAGCAGTTCTTC.

The V gene is TRBV6-5, the J gene TRBJ1-1; no firm D call. Germline assignment: CDR1 MNHEY and CDR2 SVGAGI. The CDR3 is made up of 14 amino acids. V lost 7 bases to trimming and J lost 5 bases, with 17 bases between them. CDR3 nucleotides: TGTGCCAGCATGTCTGTTTATGGGAGTACTGAAGCTTTCTTT. This gives the protein CASMSVYGSTEAFF.

The V gene is TRBV27, the J gene TRBJ2-1; TRBD2 aligns across 11 bases. The J segment lost 8 bases and the V segment lost 3 bases, leaving 12 bases of the junction unmatched. Germline V gene sequence: CDR1 MNHEY, CDR2 SMNVEV (reference sequence). This CDR3 has 17 amino acids. CDR3 sequence (DNA): TGTGCCAGCAGTTTGGGTATAGCGGGAGGGCGCGGCTATGAGCAGTTCTTC. The encoded protein is CASSLGIAGGRGYEQFF.

The V and J genes are TRBV2 and TRBJ2-7; TRBD2 matches at 11 bases. The CDR3 is made up of 15 amino acids. V dropped 6 bases and J dropped 4; count of bases not matched to a gene: 8. CDR1 is SNHLY, CDR2 FYNNEI, per germline. CDR3 nucleotides: TGTGCCAGCAGGAAAGGGACTAGCGGAAATTACGAGCAGTACTTC. Amino acids: CASRKGTSGNYEQYF.

The chain links TRBV18 to TRBJ1-5; D possibly corresponds to TRBD1 (6 bases). The CDR3 totals 16 residues. V gave up 5 bases and J gave up 6 bases, with 20 bases separating them. The V gene's germline CDR1 is KGHSH and CDR2 LQKENI. The CDR3 sequence: CASSEVGQGFTQPQHF. As DNA, the CDR3 is TGTGCCAGCTCAGAGGTTGGCCAGGGGTTTACTCAGCCCCAGCATTTT.

A few counts support this clone. The chain links TRBV10-2 to TRBJ1-1; D perhaps matches TRBD1 (6 bases). This CDR3 spans 15 amino acids. Trimming cost V 0 bases and J 4 bases, with 12 bases left between them. From germline, CDR1 is WSHSY and CDR2 SAAADI. DNA of the CDR3: TGCGCCAGCAGTGAGTCTCAGGGGCGGACCACTGAAGCTTTCTTT. This encodes CASSESQGRTTEAFF.

The chain uses TRBV3-1 (or the pseudogene TRBV3-2) and TRBJ2-7; weak D call: TRBD1 (5 bases). Trimming stripped 2 bases from V and 0 bases from J, with 8 bases between. The CDR3 contains 14 residues. Germline CDR1 LGHDT, CDR2 YNNKEL (reference sequence). The DNA for the CDR3 is TGTGCCAGCAGCCAAAGCGACAGCTCCTACGAGCAGTACTTC. This codes for CASSQSDSSYEQYF.

The rearrangement joins TRBV2 to TRBJ2-5; D perhaps matches TRBD2 (5 bases). The germline gives CDR1 SNHLY, CDR2 FYNNEI. The V gene lost 6 bases and the J gene lost 3 bases, with 5 bases spanning the gap. The CDR3 consists of 11 residues. In DNA, the CDR3 is TGTGCCAGCAGCGGGGAAGAGACCCAGTACTTC. As protein: CASSGEETQYF. Using reference TRBV2 and TRBJ2-5 for the parts outside the CDR3, the full variable domain is EPEVTQTPSHQVTQMGQEVILRCVPISNHLYFYWYRQILGQKVEFLVSFYNNEISEKSEIFDDQFSVERPDGSNFTLKIRSTKLEDSAMYFCASSGEETQYFGPGTRLLVL.

This clone was recorded once. The rearrangement links TRBV6-5 to TRBJ2-7; TRBD1 agrees at 12 bases. Looked up from germline, CDR1 is MNHEY and CDR2 is SVGAGI. This CDR3 is built from 15 residues. The V segment lost 4 bases and the J segment 5 bases; nucleotides outside the gene matches: 6. The CDR3 loop is CASSSTGTGGDEQYF. The CDR3 DNA reads TGTGCCAGCAGTTCCACGGGGACAGGGGGCGACGAGCAGTACTTC.

The chain joins TRBV9 to TRBJ2-1, with 13 nucleotides matching TRBD2. V was pared by 0 bases and J by 3 bases, with 12 bases of the junction left unmatched. Germline V lookup: CDR1 SGDLS, CDR2 YYNGEE. CDR3 size: 20 residues. The CDR3 nucleotides are TGTGCCAGCAGCGTAGGACTAGCGGGAGGTTATCGGGGGGACTACAATGAGCAGTTCTTC. Encoded protein: CASSVGLAGGYRGDYNEQFF. The full variable domain, rest sourced from reference TRBV9 and TRBJ2-1, is DSGVTQTPKHLITATGQRVTLRCSPRSGDLSVYWYQQSLDQGLQFLIQYYNGEERAKGNILERFSAQQFPDLHSELNLSSLELGDSALYFCASSVGLAGGYRGDYNEQFFGPGTRLTVL.

The chain uses TRBV2 and TRBJ1-1; D ambiguous. Germline V lookup: CDR1 SNHLY, CDR2 FYNNEI. With 6 bases removed from V and 1 base from J, the gap between germline ends came to 15 bases. The CDR3 has 15 amino acids. The CDR3 sequence is CASSETSGGNTEAFF. CDR3 sequence (DNA): TGTGCCAGCAGCGAAACATCGGGAGGGAACACTGAAGCTTTCTTT.

This chain joins TRBV5-8 and TRBJ2-3, with a possible D match to TRBD1 (5 bases). Germline V gene sequence: CDR1 SGHTS, CDR2 YDEGEE. CDR3 length: 15 amino acids. Trimming cost V 1 base and J 6 bases, with 15 bases left between them. The CDR3 coding sequence is TGTGCCAGCAGCTTGAATCAGGGTGGCGCGGATACGCAGTATTTT. Its translation is CASSLNQGGADTQYF.

This clone was picked up one time. The chain has TRBV2 and TRBJ2-1, with D perhaps TRBD2 (6 bases). V dropped 6 bases and J dropped 2 bases, with 14 bases sitting between them. This CDR3 contains 15 residues. CDR1 SNHLY and CDR2 FYNNEI come from the germline V gene. The CDR3 loop is CASRASVRPYNEQFF. The DNA for the CDR3 is TGTGCCAGCAGAGCTAGCGTACGACCCTACAATGAGCAGTTCTTC.